This T cell receptor beta chain was recorded in a study of vaccination effects on CD4 cells after COVID-19. CD4+ T cells specific for antigen were expanded with viral peptide pools by the ViraFEST assay before sequencing. Following 10 days of culture, CD4+ T cells were isolated. SARS-CoV-2 infection was confirmed by PCR in the person between March and December 2020. On day 3 and again on day 7, half the medium was replaced with IL-2 medium. CDR3 size: 16 residues. Germline CDR1 is MNHNY and CDR2 is SVGAGI (reference sequence). V was pared by 2 bases and J by 2 bases, with 13 bases between. Using immunoSEQ multiplex PCR, the repertoire was profiled, and TCRdb retains in-frame clones only, with some absent. The table includes tens of thousands of clones, more than 60% detected once. Points on this clone: The antigen is undetermined.

Study results and caveats: Marked clonal contraction was seen in infection- and vaccine-induced clones late after vaccination.

The J gene is TRBJ1-5, the V gene TRBV6-6; no reliable D call. The TCR was taken from a human donor who had a prior SARS-CoV-2 infection. Sequencing used CD4+ T cells from PBMCs cultured with a peptide pool, obtained before COVID-19 vaccination. The CDR3 bases are TGTGCCAGCAGTTACACTGCGGTATCGGGCAATCAGCCCCAGCATTTT. Translating it yields CASSYTAVSGNQPQHF.